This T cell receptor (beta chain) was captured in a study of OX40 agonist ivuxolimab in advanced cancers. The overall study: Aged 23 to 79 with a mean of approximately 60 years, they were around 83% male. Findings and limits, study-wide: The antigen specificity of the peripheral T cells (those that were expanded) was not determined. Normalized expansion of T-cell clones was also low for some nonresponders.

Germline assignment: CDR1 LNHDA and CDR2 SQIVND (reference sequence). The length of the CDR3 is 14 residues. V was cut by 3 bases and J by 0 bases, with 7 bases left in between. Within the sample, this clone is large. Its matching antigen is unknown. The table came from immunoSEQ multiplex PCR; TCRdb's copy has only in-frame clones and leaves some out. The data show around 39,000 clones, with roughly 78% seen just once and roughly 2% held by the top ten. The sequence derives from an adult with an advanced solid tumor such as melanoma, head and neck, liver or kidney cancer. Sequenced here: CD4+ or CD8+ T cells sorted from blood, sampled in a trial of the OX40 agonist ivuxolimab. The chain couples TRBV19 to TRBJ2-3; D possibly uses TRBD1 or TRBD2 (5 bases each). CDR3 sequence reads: CASSIGDSTDTQYF. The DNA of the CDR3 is TGTGCCAGTAGTATCGGGGACAGCACAGATACGCAGTATTTT.